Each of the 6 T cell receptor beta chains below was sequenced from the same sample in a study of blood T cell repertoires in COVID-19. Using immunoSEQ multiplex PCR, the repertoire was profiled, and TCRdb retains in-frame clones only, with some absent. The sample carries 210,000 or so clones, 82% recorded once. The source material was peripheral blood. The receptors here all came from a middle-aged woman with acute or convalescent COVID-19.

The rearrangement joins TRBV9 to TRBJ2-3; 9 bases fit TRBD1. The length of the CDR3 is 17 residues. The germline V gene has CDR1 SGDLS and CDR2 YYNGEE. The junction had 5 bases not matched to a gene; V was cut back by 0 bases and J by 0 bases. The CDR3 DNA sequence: TGTGCCAGCAGCGTAGTAAGGACAGGGGAAAGCACAGATACGCAGTATTTT. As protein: CASSVVRTGESTDTQYF. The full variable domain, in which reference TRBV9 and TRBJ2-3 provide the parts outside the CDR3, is DSGVTQTPKHLITATGQRVTLRCSPRSGDLSVYWYQQSLDQGLQFLIQYYNGEERAKGNILERFSAQQFPDLHSELNLSSLELGDSALYFCASSVVRTGESTDTQYFGPGTRLTVL.

The CDR3 region is CASESTGAPNTGELFF. In DNA form, the CDR3 reads TGTGCCAGCGAGTCCACGGGAGCACCGAACACCGGGGAGCTGTTTTTT. The chain joins TRBV4-2 to TRBJ2-2, with a weak D call TRBD2 (6 bases). CDR1 is LGHNA, CDR2 YNFKEQ, per germline. This CDR3 has 16 amino acids. V was shortened by 8 bases and J by 0 bases, with 16 bases between the two germline ends.

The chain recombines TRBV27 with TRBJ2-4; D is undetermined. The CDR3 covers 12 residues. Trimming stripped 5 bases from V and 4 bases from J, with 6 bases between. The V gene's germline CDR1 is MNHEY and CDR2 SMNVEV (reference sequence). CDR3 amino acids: CASSNSKNIQYF. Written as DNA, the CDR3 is TGTGCCAGCAGTAACAGTAAAAACATTCAGTACTTC.

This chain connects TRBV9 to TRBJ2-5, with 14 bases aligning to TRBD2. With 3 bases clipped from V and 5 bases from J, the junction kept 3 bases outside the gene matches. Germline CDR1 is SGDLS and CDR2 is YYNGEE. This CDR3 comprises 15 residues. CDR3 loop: CASSAGLAGGETQYF. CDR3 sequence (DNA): TGTGCCAGCAGCGCAGGACTAGCGGGAGGTGAGACCCAGTACTTC. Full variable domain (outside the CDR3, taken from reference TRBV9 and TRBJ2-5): DSGVTQTPKHLITATGQRVTLRCSPRSGDLSVYWYQQSLDQGLQFLIQYYNGEERAKGNILERFSAQQFPDLHSELNLSSLELGDSALYFCASSAGLAGGETQYFGPGTRLLVL.

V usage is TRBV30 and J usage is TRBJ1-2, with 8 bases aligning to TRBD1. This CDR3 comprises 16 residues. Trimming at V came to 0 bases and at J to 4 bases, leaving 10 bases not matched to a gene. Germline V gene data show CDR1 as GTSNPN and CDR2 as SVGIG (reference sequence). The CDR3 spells CAWSVPRTGKTYGYTF. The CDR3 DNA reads TGTGCCTGGAGTGTCCCTCGGACAGGGAAGACCTATGGCTACACCTTC.

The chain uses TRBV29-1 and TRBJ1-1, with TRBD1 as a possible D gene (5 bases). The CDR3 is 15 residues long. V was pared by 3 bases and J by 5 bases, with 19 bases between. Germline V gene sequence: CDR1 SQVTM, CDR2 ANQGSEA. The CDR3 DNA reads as TGCAGCGTTGACGAAACGGAGGGGAGTCGGACTGAAGCTTTCTTT. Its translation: CSVDETEGSRTEAFF.